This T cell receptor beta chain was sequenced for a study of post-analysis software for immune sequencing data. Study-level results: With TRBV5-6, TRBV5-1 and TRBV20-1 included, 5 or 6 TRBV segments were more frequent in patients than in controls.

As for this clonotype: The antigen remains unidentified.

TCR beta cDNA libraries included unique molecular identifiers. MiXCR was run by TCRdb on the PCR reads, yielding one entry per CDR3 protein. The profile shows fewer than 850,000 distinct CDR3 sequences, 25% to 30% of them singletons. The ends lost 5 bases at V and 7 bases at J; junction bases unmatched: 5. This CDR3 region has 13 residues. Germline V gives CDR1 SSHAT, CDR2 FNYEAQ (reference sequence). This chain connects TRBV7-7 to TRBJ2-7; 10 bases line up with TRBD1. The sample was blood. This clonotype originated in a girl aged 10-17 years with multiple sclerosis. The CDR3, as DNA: TGTGCCAGCAGCCGACAGGGGGCAAGTGAGCAGTACTTC. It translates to CASSRQGASEQYF.